The sequence of this T cell receptor (beta chain) was determined in a study of CD8 T cells in ankylosing spondylitis. In regard to this clonotype: Antigen unknown. This sequence may be a read error, since a much larger clone differs from it by one base.

Study results and caveats: Ankylosing spondylitis blood appeared to carry a characteristic TCR beta motif of roughly eight highly homologous variants. Some of the motif variants had earlier been found in reactive arthritis patients' fluid and blood. Disease-linked clones, CD8+, were relatively rare in peripheral blood.

The germline V gene encodes CDR1 MNHEY and CDR2 SVGAGI. CDR3 size: 15 residues. Trimming removed 0 bases at V and 7 bases at J, with 15 bases between. Preparation of TCR beta libraries was done by quantitative 5'-RACE with molecular barcodes. MiXCR was run by TCRdb on the 5' RACE reads, yielding one entry per CDR3 protein. This repertoire shows about 320,000 distinct CDR3 sequences, around a tenth found once; its top ten account for 9.1%. The sequence derives from a female donor with ankylosing spondylitis or in good health (not recorded which). The rearrangement uses TRBV6-5 and TRBJ1-1, with a tentative D call TRBD1 (5 bases). Material for sequencing was blood, either unsorted or a sorted T cell fraction (not recorded which). The CDR3 nucleotides are TGTGCCAGCAGTTACTCCAGGGTTTTGGACATTGAAGCTTTCTTT. Translated: CASSYSRVLDIEAFF.